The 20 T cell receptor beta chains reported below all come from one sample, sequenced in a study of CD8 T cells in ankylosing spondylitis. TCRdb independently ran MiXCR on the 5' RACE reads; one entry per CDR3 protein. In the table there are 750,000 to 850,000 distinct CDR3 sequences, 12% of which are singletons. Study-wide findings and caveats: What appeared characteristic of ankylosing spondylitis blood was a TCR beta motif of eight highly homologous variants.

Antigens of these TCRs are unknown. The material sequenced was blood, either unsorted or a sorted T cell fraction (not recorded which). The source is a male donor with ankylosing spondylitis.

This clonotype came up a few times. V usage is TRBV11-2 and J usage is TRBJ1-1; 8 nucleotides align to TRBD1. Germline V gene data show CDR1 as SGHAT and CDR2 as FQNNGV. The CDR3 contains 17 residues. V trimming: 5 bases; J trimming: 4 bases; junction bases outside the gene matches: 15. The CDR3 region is CASSQTALTGVVTEAFF. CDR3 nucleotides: TGTGCCAGCAGCCAAACTGCCCTGACAGGGGTTGTCACTGAAGCTTTCTTT.

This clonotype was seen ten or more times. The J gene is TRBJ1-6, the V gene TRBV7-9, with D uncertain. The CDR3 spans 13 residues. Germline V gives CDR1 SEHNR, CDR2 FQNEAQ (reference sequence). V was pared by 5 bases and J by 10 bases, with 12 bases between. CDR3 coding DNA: TGTGCCAGCAGCCGGACCCAAGACTCACCCCTCCACTTT. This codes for CASSRTQDSPLHF.

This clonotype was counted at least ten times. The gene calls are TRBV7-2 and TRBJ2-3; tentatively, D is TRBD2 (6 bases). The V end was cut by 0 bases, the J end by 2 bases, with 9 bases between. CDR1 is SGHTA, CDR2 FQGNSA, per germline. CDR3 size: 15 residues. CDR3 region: CASSLASGTTDTQYF. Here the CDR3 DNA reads TGTGCCAGCAGCTTAGCTAGCGGTACCACAGATACGCAGTATTTT. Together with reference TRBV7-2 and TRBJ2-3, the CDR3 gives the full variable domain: GAGVSQSPSNKVTEKGKDVELRCDPISGHTALYWYRQSLGQGLEFLIYFQGNSAPDKSGLPSDRFSAERTGGSVSTLTIQRTQQEDSAVYLCASSLASGTTDTQYFGPGTRLTVL.

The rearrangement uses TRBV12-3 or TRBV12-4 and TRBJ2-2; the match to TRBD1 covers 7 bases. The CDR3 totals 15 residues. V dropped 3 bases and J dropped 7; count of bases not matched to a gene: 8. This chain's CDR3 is CASSFMTGLGGELFF. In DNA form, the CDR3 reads TGTGCCAGCAGTTTCATGACAGGGTTGGGCGGGGAGCTGTTTTTT.

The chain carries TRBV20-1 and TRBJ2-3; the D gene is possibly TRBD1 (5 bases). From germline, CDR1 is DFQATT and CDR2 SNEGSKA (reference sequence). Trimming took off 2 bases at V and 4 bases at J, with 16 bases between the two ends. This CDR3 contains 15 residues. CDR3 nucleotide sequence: TGCAGTGCTAGAACAGGACGAGCCCTATCAGATACGCAGTATTTT. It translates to CSARTGRALSDTQYF.

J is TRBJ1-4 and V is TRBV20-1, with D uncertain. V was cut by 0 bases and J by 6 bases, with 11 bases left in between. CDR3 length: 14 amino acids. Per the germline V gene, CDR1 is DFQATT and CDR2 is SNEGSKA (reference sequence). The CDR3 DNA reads TGCAGTGCTAGAGAGCAGAGCCCGTATGAAAAACTGTTTTTT. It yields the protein CSAREQSPYEKLFF.

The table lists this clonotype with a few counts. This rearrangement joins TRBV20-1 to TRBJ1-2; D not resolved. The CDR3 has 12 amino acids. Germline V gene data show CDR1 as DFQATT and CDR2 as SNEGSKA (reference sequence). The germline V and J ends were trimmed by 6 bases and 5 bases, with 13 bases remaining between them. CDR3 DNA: TGCAGTGCGACCACGAGCCTATATGGCTACACCTTC. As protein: CSATTSLYGYTF.

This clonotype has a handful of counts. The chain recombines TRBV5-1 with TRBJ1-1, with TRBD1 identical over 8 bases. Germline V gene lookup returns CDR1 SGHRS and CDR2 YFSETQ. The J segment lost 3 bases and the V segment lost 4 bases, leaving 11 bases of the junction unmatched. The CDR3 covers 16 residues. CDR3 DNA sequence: TGCGCCAGCAGCCTGGACAGGGTAAAGAGGTACACTGAAGCTTTCTTT. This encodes CASSLDRVKRYTEAFF.

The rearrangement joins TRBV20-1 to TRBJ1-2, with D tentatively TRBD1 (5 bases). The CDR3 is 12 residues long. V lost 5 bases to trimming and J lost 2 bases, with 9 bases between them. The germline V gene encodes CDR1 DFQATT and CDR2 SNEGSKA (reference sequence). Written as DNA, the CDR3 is TGCAGTGCTCCAGGGTCGAACTATGGCTACACCTTC. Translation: CSAPGSNYGYTF.

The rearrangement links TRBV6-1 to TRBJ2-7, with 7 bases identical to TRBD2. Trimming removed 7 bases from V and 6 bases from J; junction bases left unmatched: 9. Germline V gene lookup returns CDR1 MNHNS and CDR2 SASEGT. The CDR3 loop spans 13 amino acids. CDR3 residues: CASTLPGGVEQYF. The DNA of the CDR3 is TGTGCCAGCACCCTCCCTGGGGGGGTCGAGCAGTACTTC.

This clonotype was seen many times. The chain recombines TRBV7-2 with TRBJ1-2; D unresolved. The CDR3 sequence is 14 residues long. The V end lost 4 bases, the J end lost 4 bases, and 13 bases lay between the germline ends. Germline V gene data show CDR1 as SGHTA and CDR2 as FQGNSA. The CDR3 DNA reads TGTGCCAGCAGCTCCTTTCTAAGCTCCTATGGCTACACCTTC. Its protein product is CASSSFLSSYGYTF.

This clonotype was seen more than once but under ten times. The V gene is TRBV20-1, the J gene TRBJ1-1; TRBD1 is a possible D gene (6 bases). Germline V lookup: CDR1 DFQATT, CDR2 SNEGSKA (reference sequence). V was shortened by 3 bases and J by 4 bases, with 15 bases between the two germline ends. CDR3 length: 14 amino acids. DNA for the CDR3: TGCAGTGCTAGTGGTGCCAGGGGATTCACTGAAGCTTTCTTT. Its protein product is CSASGARGFTEAFF.

CDR3 bases: TGTGCCAGCAGCGCTTGGGAGGGCGGATCGAAAAACATTCAGTACTTC. Translation gives CASSAWEGGSKNIQYF. The V call is TRBV9, the J call TRBJ2-4; 7 bases are shared with TRBD2. Germline V lookup: CDR1 SGDLS, CDR2 YYNGEE. V lost 3 bases and J lost 4; bases outside the gene matches: 10. CDR3 size: 16 residues.

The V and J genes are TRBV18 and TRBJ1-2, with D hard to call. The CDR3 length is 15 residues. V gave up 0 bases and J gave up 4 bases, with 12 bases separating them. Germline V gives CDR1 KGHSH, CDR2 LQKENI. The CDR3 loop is CASSPPGDGVYGYTF. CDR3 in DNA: TGTGCCAGCTCACCACCGGGCGACGGGGTCTATGGCTACACCTTC.

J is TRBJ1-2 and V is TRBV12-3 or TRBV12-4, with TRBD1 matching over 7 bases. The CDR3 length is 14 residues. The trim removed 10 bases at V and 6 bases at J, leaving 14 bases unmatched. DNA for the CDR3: TGTGCCAACACTCCCCGGACAGGTACAGATGGCTACACCTTC. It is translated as CANTPRTGTDGYTF.

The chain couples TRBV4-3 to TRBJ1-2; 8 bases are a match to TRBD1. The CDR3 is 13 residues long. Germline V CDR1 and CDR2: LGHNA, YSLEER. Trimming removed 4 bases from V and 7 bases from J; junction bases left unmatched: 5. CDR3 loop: CASSPTGEVGYTF. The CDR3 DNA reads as TGCGCCAGCAGCCCGACAGGGGAGGTTGGCTACACCTTC.

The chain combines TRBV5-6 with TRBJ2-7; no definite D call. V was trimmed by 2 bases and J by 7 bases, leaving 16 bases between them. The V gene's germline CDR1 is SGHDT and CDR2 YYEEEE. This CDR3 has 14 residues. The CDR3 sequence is CASSLRSRLGEQYF. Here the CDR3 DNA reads TGTGCCAGCAGCTTAAGGTCCAGGCTCGGTGAGCAGTACTTC.

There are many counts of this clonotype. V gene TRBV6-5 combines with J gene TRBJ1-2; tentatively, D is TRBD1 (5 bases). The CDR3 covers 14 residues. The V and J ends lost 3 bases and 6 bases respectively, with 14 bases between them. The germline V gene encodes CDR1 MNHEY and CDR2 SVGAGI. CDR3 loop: CASSYLGDLNGYTF. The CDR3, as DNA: TGTGCCAGCAGTTATTTAGGGGATTTAAATGGCTACACCTTC.

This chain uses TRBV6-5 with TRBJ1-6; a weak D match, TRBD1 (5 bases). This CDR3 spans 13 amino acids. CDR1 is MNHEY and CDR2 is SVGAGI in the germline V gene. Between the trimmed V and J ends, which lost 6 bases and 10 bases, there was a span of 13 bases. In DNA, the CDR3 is TGTGCCAGCAGCTACACGAGGGGCTCACCCCTCCACTTT. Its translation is CASSYTRGSPLHF.

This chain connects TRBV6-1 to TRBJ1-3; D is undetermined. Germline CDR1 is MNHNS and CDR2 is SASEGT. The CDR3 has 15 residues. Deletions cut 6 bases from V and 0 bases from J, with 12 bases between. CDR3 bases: TGTGCCAGCAGACTCCGTGCGAGCTCTGGAAACACCATATATTTT. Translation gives CASRLRASSGNTIYF.